Each of the 25 T cell receptor beta chains below was sequenced from the same sample in a study of blood T cell repertoires in COVID-19. Sequencing used immunoSEQ multiplex PCR; TCRdb keeps in-frame clones, though not all of them. The table shows some 200,000 clones, with around 81% occurring only once. Input material: peripheral blood. The receptor set was obtained from a woman older than 75 with COVID-19, enrolled during active disease.

V is TRBV19 and J is TRBJ2-3; a possible D gene is TRBD1 (5 bases). Trimming stripped 10 bases from V and 1 base from J, with 15 bases between. The CDR3 runs 14 residues. CDR1 is LNHDA and CDR2 is SQIVND in the germline V gene (reference sequence). The CDR3 DNA sequence: TGTGCCACTCAGGGCAGGCTACGCACAGATACGCAGTATTTT. Encoded protein: CATQGRLRTDTQYF. Variable domain in full (rest from reference TRBV19 and TRBJ2-3): DGGITQSPKYLFRKEGQNVTLSCEQNLNHDAMYWYRQDPGQGLRLIYYSQIVNDFQKGDIAEGYSVSREKKESFPLTVTSAQKNPTAFYLCATQGRLRTDTQYFGPGTRLTVL.

J is TRBJ1-1 and V is TRBV19; TRBD1 matches 8 bases. The CDR3 runs 16 residues. CDR1 is LNHDA, CDR2 SQIVND, per germline (reference sequence). V gave up 1 base and J gave up 8 bases; unmatched junction bases: 12. The CDR3 DNA follows: TGTGCCAGTAGTATAGCGATGGGACAGGCCTCGTACGAAGCTTTCTTT. As protein: CASSIAMGQASYEAFF.

V usage is TRBV18 and J usage is TRBJ1-1, with 10 positions matching TRBD1. The CDR3 length is 17 residues. The ends lost 4 bases at V and 2 bases at J; junction bases unmatched: 10. Germline loops: CDR1 KGHSH, CDR2 LQKENI. The CDR3 sequence: CASSRNRGQGVNTEAFF. The CDR3 nucleotides are TGTGCCAGCTCACGGAACCGAGGACAGGGGGTAAACACTGAAGCTTTCTTT.

This clone has just one count. The rearrangement links TRBV29-1 to TRBJ2-2; TRBD1 aligns across 9 bases. This CDR3 has 16 residues. The germline gives CDR1 SQVTM, CDR2 ANQGSEA. After removal of 4 bases from V and 2 bases from J, the junction contained 8 bases not matched to a gene. The chain's CDR3 is CSVVDRGSGNTGELFF. CDR3 in DNA: TGCAGCGTTGTGGACAGGGGATCGGGCAACACCGGGGAGCTGTTTTTT.

The chain is built from TRBV6-1 and TRBJ2-3, with D possibly matching TRBD1 (6 bases). With 3 bases removed from V and 0 bases from J, the gap between germline ends came to 13 bases. CDR3 length equals 16 residues. CDR1 and CDR2 from the germline V gene are MNHNS and SASEGT. For the CDR3, the DNA is TGTGCCAGCAGTGACCTCGGGACACCCAGCACAGATACGCAGTATTTT. This translates into CASSDLGTPSTDTQYF.

This clone has just one count. This chain connects TRBV18 to TRBJ2-1, with 7 positions matching TRBD1. Germline V gene lookup returns CDR1 KGHSH and CDR2 LQKENI. The V segment lost 1 base and the J segment 4 bases; nucleotides outside the gene matches: 4. This CDR3 is built from 15 residues. Written as DNA, the CDR3 is TGTGCCAGCTCACCACTCCGGGACAGATACAATGAGCAGTTCTTC. Amino acid sequence: CASSPLRDRYNEQFF.

CDR3 region: CASSLTAGETGELFF. CDR3 sequence (DNA): TGCGCCAGCAGTTTGACGGCTGGGGAGACCGGGGAGCTGTTTTTT. The chain couples TRBV5-1 to TRBJ2-2, with D perhaps TRBD2 (5 bases). Trimming removed 5 bases at V and 5 bases at J, with 16 bases between. Germline values: CDR1 SGHRS, CDR2 YFSETQ. The CDR3 extends over 15 amino acids.

The chain joins TRBV2 to TRBJ2-7; the match to TRBD1 covers 8 bases. Germline-derived CDR1 and CDR2 are SNHLY and FYNNEI. The CDR3 extends over 14 amino acids. V lost 3 bases to trimming and J lost 4 bases; unmatched junction nucleotides: 5. DNA for the CDR3: TGTGCCAGCAGTGAGTCAGGGGGCGTATACGAGCAGTACTTC. This encodes CASSESGGVYEQYF.

This clone has at least ten counts. The chain is built from TRBV24-1 and TRBJ2-2; D unclear. CDR1 is KGHDR, CDR2 SFDVKD, per germline. The CDR3 covers 13 residues. Deletions cut 7 bases from V and 5 bases from J, with 10 bases between. CDR3 nucleotide sequence: TGTGCCACCAGGTACGCAGCGACCGGGGAGCTGTTTTTT. This codes for CATRYAATGELFF.

The chain recombines TRBV30 with TRBJ2-5, with TRBD1 matching 7 bases. The CDR3 totals 15 residues. With V trimmed by 0 bases and J by 5 bases, 9 bases remained unmatched. The germline V gene has CDR1 GTSNPN and CDR2 SVGIG (reference sequence). The CDR3: CAWSVKIGGRETQYF. The CDR3 bases are TGTGCCTGGAGTGTAAAGATAGGGGGCAGGGAGACCCAGTACTTC. The variable domain in full, completed from reference TRBV30 and TRBJ2-5, reads SQTIHQWPATLVQPVGSPLSLECTVEGTSNPNLYWYRQAAGRGLQLLFYSVGIGQISSEVPQNLSASRPQDRQFILSSKKLLLSDSGFYLCAWSVKIGGRETQYFGPGTRLLVL.

The chain joins TRBV7-2 to TRBJ2-6; D possibly corresponds to TRBD2 (5 bases). The germline V gene has CDR1 SGHTA and CDR2 FQGNSA. The CDR3 runs to 15 residues. V shed 1 base and J shed 3 bases, with 7 bases lying between them. The CDR3, as DNA: TGTGCCAGCAGCTTAGGACGGGGTGGGGCCAACGTCCTGACTTTC. It specifies CASSLGRGGANVLTF.

The chain employs TRBV7-2 and TRBJ1-1; a possible D gene is TRBD1 (5 bases). V was trimmed by 3 bases and J by 4 bases, leaving 9 bases between them. The CDR3 runs to 13 residues. CDR1 is SGHTA and CDR2 is FQGNSA in the germline V gene. The CDR3 loop is CASSFGGFTEAFF. In DNA, the CDR3 is TGTGCCAGCAGCTTCGGGGGGTTCACTGAAGCTTTCTTT. Complete variable domain (other parts from reference TRBV7-2 and TRBJ1-1): GAGVSQSPSNKVTEKGKDVELRCDPISGHTALYWYRQSLGQGLEFLIYFQGNSAPDKSGLPSDRFSAERTGGSVSTLTIQRTQQEDSAVYLCASSFGGFTEAFFGQGTRLTVV.

In its sample, this clone was seen once. V usage is TRBV9 and J usage is TRBJ2-1, with 13 bases that match TRBD2. Unmatched junction bases numbered 9, after V lost 3 bases and J lost 9 bases. The germline CDR1 and CDR2 sequences are SGDLS and YYNGEE. The CDR3 extends over 16 amino acids. CDR3 loop: CASSAGGLAGFSEQFF. For the CDR3, the DNA is TGTGCCAGCAGCGCCGGGGGACTAGCGGGATTCAGTGAGCAGTTCTTC.

The V gene is TRBV7-8, the J gene TRBJ2-3; 8 bases fit TRBD1. With 1 base clipped from V and 8 bases from J, the junction kept 14 bases outside the gene matches. The CDR3 is 17 residues long. Germline V CDR1 and CDR2: SGHVS, FQNEAQ. The CDR3 sequence: CASSLVPPGGVPGTQYF. The DNA of the CDR3 is TGTGCCAGCAGCTTAGTCCCGCCAGGGGGCGTTCCGGGTACGCAGTATTTT.

The CDR3 region is CASSLGLAAPYEQYF. As DNA, the CDR3 is TGTGCCAGCAGCCTGGGACTAGCGGCCCCCTACGAGCAGTACTTC. The chain recombines TRBV6-1 with TRBJ2-7, with TRBD2 matching 11 bases. V dropped 6 bases and J dropped 2; count of bases not matched to a gene: 6. Germline V CDR1 and CDR2: MNHNS, SASEGT. The CDR3 extends over 15 amino acids.

The rearrangement links TRBV11-3 to TRBJ1-4; TRBD1 aligns across 9 bases. From germline, CDR1 is SGHNT and CDR2 YENEEA. V gave up 6 bases and J gave up 5 bases; unmatched junction bases: 1. The CDR3 is 13 residues long. The CDR3 loop reads CASRGQGNEKLFF. CDR3 nucleotides: TGTGCCAGCAGGGGACAGGGAAATGAAAAACTGTTTTTT.

The chain has TRBV9 and TRBJ2-1; 9 nucleotides line up with TRBD2. Germline lookup yields CDR1 SGDLS and CDR2 YYNGEE. There are 15 residues in the CDR3. J was trimmed by 5 bases and V by 0 bases; bases with no gene match: 3. The CDR3 region has the DNA TGTGCCAGCAGCGTAGCTGGCGGGGGGGACAATGAGCAGTTCTTC. This encodes CASSVAGGGDNEQFF.

The rearrangement links TRBV6-2 or TRBV6-3 to TRBJ1-3; 7 positions agree with TRBD1. This CDR3 has 17 amino acids. Trimming cost V 0 bases and J 0 bases; bases outside gene matches: 5. The germline V gene encodes CDR1 MNHEY and CDR2 SVGEGT. CDR3 DNA: TGTGCCAGCAGTTACTCCCACAGGGGATTCTCTGGAAACACCATATATTTT. Translating gives CASSYSHRGFSGNTIYF.

The chain is built from TRBV7-2 and TRBJ1-1; 9 nucleotides line up with TRBD1. This CDR3 contains 14 residues. Germline values: CDR1 SGHTA, CDR2 FQGNSA. The ends lost 0 bases at V and 4 bases at J; junction bases unmatched: 0. The CDR3 DNA sequence: TGTGCCAGCAGCTTAGCGGGACAGGGCACTGAAGCTTTCTTT. It specifies CASSLAGQGTEAFF.

The chain is built from TRBV15 and TRBJ1-1; no definite D call. V was cut by 5 bases and J by 0 bases, with 13 bases left in between. This CDR3 is built from 15 residues. From germline, CDR1 is LNHNV and CDR2 YYDKDF (reference sequence). The CDR3 loop reads CATSAEEELNTEAFF. The CDR3 nucleotides are TGTGCCACCAGCGCCGAGGAGGAATTGAACACTGAAGCTTTCTTT.

Note on this clone: A read error may be the cause here, since a much bigger clone is one base away. The same CDR3 can be traced to other DNA sequences in this sample. CDR3 loop: CASSSGQGAYEQYF. The CDR3 DNA reads as TGTGCCAGCAGTTCGGGACAGGGGGCCTACGAGCAGTACTTC. V and J are TRBV6-2 or TRBV6-3 and TRBJ2-7; 11 nucleotides align to TRBD1. Germline CDR1 reads MNHEY; CDR2 reads SVGEGT. V trimming: 4 bases; J trimming: 2 bases; junction bases outside the gene matches: 1. The CDR3 sequence is 14 residues long.

This chain links TRBV6-4 with TRBJ1-5; D call uncertain. The germline V gene has CDR1 MRHNA and CDR2 SNTAGT. The CDR3 contains 12 residues. V lost 8 bases to trimming and J lost 0 bases, with 5 bases between them. The CDR3 DNA reads as TGTGCCAGCGTTCTTAGCAATCAGCCCCAGCATTTT. This translates into CASVLSNQPQHF.

The chain is built from TRBV9 and TRBJ1-2, with 8 bases identical to TRBD1. Germline CDR1 reads SGDLS; CDR2 reads YYNGEE. The CDR3 totals 14 residues. V dropped 4 bases and J dropped 4; count of bases not matched to a gene: 6. The DNA for the CDR3 is TGTGCCAGCAGCCCCGGACAGGGTGGCTATGGCTACACCTTC. Translated: CASSPGQGGYGYTF.

The chain employs TRBV6-6 and TRBJ2-7, with 11 bases that match TRBD2. CDR1 and CDR2 from the germline V gene are MNHNY and SVGAGI (reference sequence). This CDR3 comprises 16 residues. V shed 5 bases and J 1 base; nucleotides not matched to a gene: 7. CDR3 sequence: CASSKPLAGGSYEQYF. The CDR3 DNA sequence: TGTGCCAGCAGTAAGCCGCTAGCGGGGGGTTCCTACGAGCAGTACTTC.

J is TRBJ1-1 and V is TRBV5-1; TRBD1 matches at 7 bases. Germline loops: CDR1 SGHRS, CDR2 YFSETQ. With V trimmed by 0 bases and J by 1 base, 3 bases remained unmatched. CDR3 length equals 15 residues. In nucleotides, the CDR3 is TGCGCCAGCAGCTTGGGACGACAGGGGAACACTGAAGCTTTCTTT. The encoded protein is CASSLGRQGNTEAFF. Looking up the rest from reference TRBV5-1 and TRBJ1-1 gives the full variable domain: KAGVTQTPRYLIKTRGQQVTLSCSPISGHRSVSWYQQTPGQGLQFLFEYFSETQRNKGNFPGRFSGRQFSNSRSEMNVSTLELGDSALYLCASSLGRQGNTEAFFGQGTRLTVV.